These 20 T cell receptor beta chains were all obtained from the same sample, sequenced in a study of shared clonotypes between healthy human individuals. TCRdb's table, derived via immunoSEQ multiplex PCR, lists solely in-frame clones and lacks some. The data show approximately 650,000 clones, with roughly 95% seen just once and 0.11% held by the top ten. Positive CCR7 selection of CD45RO-negative cells yielded the naive CD8 cells, and terminally differentiated effector memory CD45RA+ cells were excluded. Sequenced: naive CD8+ T cells sorted from blood. The receptor set was obtained from a woman between 25 and 40 years old in good health.

J is TRBJ1-2 and V is TRBV29-1; the match to TRBD1 covers 10 bases. J lost 7 bases, V lost 6 bases, and 5 bases had no gene match. Germline CDR1 is SQVTM and CDR2 is ANQGSEA. The CDR3 loop spans 12 amino acids. The CDR3: CSVGQGQVGYTF. CDR3 in DNA: TGCAGCGTGGGACAGGGGCAAGTTGGCTACACCTTC.

V and J are TRBV7-9 and TRBJ2-1; no definite D call. This CDR3 is 11 amino acids long. CDR1 is SEHNR and CDR2 is FQNEAQ in the germline V gene (reference sequence). V was clipped by 6 bases and J by 8 bases, with 8 bases between them. The CDR3 DNA sequence: TGTGCCAGCAGACCGGACCATGAGCAGTTCTTC. Translation gives CASRPDHEQFF.

The chain couples TRBV28 to TRBJ2-5; tentative D call: TRBD2 (5 bases). V was cut by 5 bases and J by 11 bases, with 24 bases left in between. The CDR3 is 15 amino acids. The V gene's germline CDR1 is MDHEN and CDR2 SYDVKM. The CDR3 reads CASSPGHHQIGEQYF. Here the CDR3 DNA reads TGTGCCAGCAGTCCCGGGCATCATCAAATCGGGGAGCAGTACTTC. Full variable domain (missing parts from reference TRBV28 and TRBJ2-5): DVKVTQSSRYLVKRTGEKVFLECVQDMDHENMFWYRQDPGLGLRLIYFSYDVKMKEKGDIPEGYSVSREKKERFSLILESASTNQTSMYLCASSPGHHQIGEQYFGPGTRLLVL.

The rearrangement joins TRBV6-5 to TRBJ1-1; D unclear. Germline CDR1 is MNHEY and CDR2 is SVGAGI. Trimming removed 2 bases from V and 1 base from J, with 8 bases in between. The CDR3 runs to 14 residues. This chain's CDR3 is CASSYEKKNTEAFF. CDR3 nucleotides: TGTGCCAGCAGTTACGAGAAAAAGAACACTGAAGCTTTCTTT.

V gene TRBV28 combines with J gene TRBJ2-5; TRBD2 is a possible D gene (6 bases). The V end was cut by 9 bases, the J end by 5 bases, with 19 bases between. Germline CDR1 is MDHEN and CDR2 is SYDVKM. The CDR3 consists of 14 residues. CDR3 region: CARPWGRPGETQYF. The CDR3, as DNA: TGTGCCAGGCCGTGGGGGAGGCCGGGGGAGACCCAGTACTTC.

The chain couples TRBV7-8 to TRBJ1-5; D remains unclear. The V gene's germline CDR1 is SGHVS and CDR2 FQNEAQ. This CDR3 has 14 amino acids. Trimming took 5 bases from V and 7 from J, leaving 15 bases between them. CDR3 residues: CASSLLKGSQPQHF. The DNA of the CDR3 is TGTGCCAGCAGCCTGCTAAAGGGATCCCAGCCCCAGCATTTT. Looking up the rest from reference TRBV7-8 and TRBJ1-5 gives the full variable domain: GAGVSQSPRYKVAKRGQDVALRCDPISGHVSLFWYQQALGQGPEFLTYFQNEAQLDKSGLPSDRFFAERPEGSVSTLKIQRTQQEDSAVYLCASSLLKGSQPQHFGDGTRLSIL.

The sample holds one count of this clone. The gene calls are TRBV11-2 and TRBJ2-2; a weak D match, TRBD1 (6 bases). V was pared by 3 bases and J by 6 bases, with 14 bases between. Germline lookup yields CDR1 SGHAT and CDR2 FQNNGV. The CDR3 sequence is 15 residues long. The CDR3, as DNA: TGTGCCAGCAGCTTTTCGGACAGAAGGGCCGGGGAGCTGTTTTTT. Its translation: CASSFSDRRAGELFF.

Only one count was recorded for this clone. The V call is TRBV6-1, the J call TRBJ1-5, with D perhaps matching TRBD1 (6 bases). The CDR3 is 20 residues long. Germline-derived CDR1 and CDR2 are MNHNS and SASEGT. Trimming cost V 3 bases and J 0 bases, with 24 bases left between them. The CDR3 DNA follows: TGTGCCAGCAGTGACGCTCCGGGACACCGGGCAGACTATAGCAATCAGCCCCAGCATTTT. This gives the protein CASSDAPGHRADYSNQPQHF.

CDR3 amino acids: CASSQRTSGPYNEQFF. The CDR3 DNA is TGCGCCAGCAGCCAAAGAACTAGCGGACCTTACAATGAGCAGTTCTTC. The gene calls are TRBV4-1 and TRBJ2-1; 8 bases fit TRBD2. CDR3 size: 16 residues. V shed 2 bases and J 4 bases; nucleotides not matched to a gene: 7. Per the germline V gene, CDR1 is MGHRA and CDR2 is YSYEKL.

The J gene is TRBJ2-7, the V gene TRBV28, with 7 bases lining up with TRBD1. In germline, CDR1 is MDHEN, CDR2 SYDVKM. The CDR3 has 15 amino acids. The V segment lost 4 bases and the J segment 4 bases; nucleotides outside the gene matches: 10. The CDR3 DNA reads TGTGCCAGCAGTTCAGAATACAGGGGTGGGTACGAGCAGTACTTC. This sequence encodes CASSSEYRGGYEQYF.

Worth noting for this clone: A read error may produce the germline difference seen at one junction end. This rearrangement joins TRBV9 to TRBJ1-2, with TRBD1 as a possible D gene (5 bases). CDR3 size: 11 residues. In germline, CDR1 is SGDLS, CDR2 YYNGEE. The CDR3 loop reads CASSGPGDVKF. The DNA of the CDR3 is TGTGCCAGCAGCGGACCGGGGGATGTTAAATTC.

The rearrangement joins TRBV6-1 to TRBJ2-5; tentative D call: TRBD1 (5 bases). The CDR3 extends over 14 amino acids. CDR1 is MNHNS and CDR2 is SASEGT in the germline V gene. V was shortened by 5 bases and J by 6 bases, with 16 bases between the two germline ends. CDR3 loop: CASSPAGLYKTQYF. The DNA for the CDR3 is TGTGCCAGCAGTCCGGCAGGGTTGTATAAGACCCAGTACTTC.

The rearrangement uses TRBV14 and TRBJ2-7, with TRBD2 matching over 7 bases. Germline V gene data show CDR1 as SGHDN and CDR2 as FVKESK. Trimming removed 4 bases from V and 5 bases from J; junction bases left unmatched: 17. This CDR3 is 17 amino acids long. The CDR3: CASSPSGSAGDWNEQYF. CDR3 sequence (DNA): TGTGCCAGCAGCCCGTCTGGGTCGGCGGGAGATTGGAACGAGCAGTACTTC.

The gene calls are TRBV6-6 and TRBJ2-3, with unresolved D. The CDR3 spans 13 residues. V lost 5 bases to trimming and J lost 2 bases, with 8 bases between them. Per germline, CDR1 MNHNY and CDR2 SVGAGI (reference sequence). CDR3 nucleotide sequence: TGTGCCAGCAGTCAATTCCACACAGATACGCAGTATTTT. It is translated as CASSQFHTDTQYF.

In DNA, the CDR3 is TGTGCCAGCAGCTCTAGGGTCACGACCCAGTACTTC. It yields the protein CASSSRVTTQYF. J is TRBJ2-5 and V is TRBV7-9; D not resolved. V gave up 4 bases and J gave up 7 bases, with 10 bases separating them. This CDR3 contains 12 residues. CDR1 and CDR2 from the germline V gene are SEHNR and FQNEAQ (reference sequence).

The CDR3 coding sequence is TGTGCCACCCGTCTGGGACAGAACTATGGCTACACCTTC. Translated, it gives CATRLGQNYGYTF. The chain combines TRBV28 with TRBJ1-2, with TRBD1 matching over 7 bases. Germline-derived CDR1 and CDR2 are MDHEN and SYDVKM. V lost 10 bases and J lost 2; bases outside the gene matches: 7. The CDR3 extends over 13 amino acids.

In its sample, this clone was seen once. The chain joins TRBV27 to TRBJ1-4; 10 bases are shared with TRBD1. V was pared by 5 bases and J by 10 bases, with 7 bases of the junction left unmatched. Germline V gives CDR1 MNHEY, CDR2 SMNVEV (reference sequence). The CDR3 contains 14 residues. The CDR3 DNA is TGTGCCAGCAGTCCCGGGACAGGGGAGGGAAAACTGTTTTTT. Protein product: CASSPGTGEGKLFF.

The rearrangement uses TRBV5-1 and TRBJ2-7; 7 nucleotides line up with TRBD1. The ends lost 2 bases at V and 5 bases at J; junction bases unmatched: 4. Germline CDR1 SGHRS, CDR2 YFSETQ. The CDR3 extends over 13 amino acids. The CDR3, as DNA: TGCGCCAGCAGCTTACGAGGGACAGACGAGCAGTACTTC. This codes for CASSLRGTDEQYF.

V and J are TRBV10-1 and TRBJ2-1, with 13 bases fitting TRBD2. Trimming at V came to 2 bases and at J to 7 bases, leaving 11 bases not matched to a gene. Germline assignment: CDR1 WNHNN and CDR2 SYGVQD (reference sequence). The CDR3 extends over 18 amino acids. The CDR3 nucleotides are TGCGCCAGCAGTGAGGTACCCACGGGACTAGCGGGATATAATGAGCAGTTCTTC. Its protein is CASSEVPTGLAGYNEQFF.

The gene calls are TRBV27 and TRBJ2-1; 10 nucleotides agree with TRBD2. The V gene end was trimmed by 5 bases and the J gene end by 8 bases; junction bases not matched to a gene: 9. Germline loops: CDR1 MNHEY, CDR2 SMNVEV (reference sequence). The CDR3 has 15 amino acids. The CDR3 here is CASSVLAGVSDEQFF. CDR3 in DNA: TGTGCCAGCAGTGTCCTAGCGGGAGTGTCGGATGAGCAGTTCTTC.